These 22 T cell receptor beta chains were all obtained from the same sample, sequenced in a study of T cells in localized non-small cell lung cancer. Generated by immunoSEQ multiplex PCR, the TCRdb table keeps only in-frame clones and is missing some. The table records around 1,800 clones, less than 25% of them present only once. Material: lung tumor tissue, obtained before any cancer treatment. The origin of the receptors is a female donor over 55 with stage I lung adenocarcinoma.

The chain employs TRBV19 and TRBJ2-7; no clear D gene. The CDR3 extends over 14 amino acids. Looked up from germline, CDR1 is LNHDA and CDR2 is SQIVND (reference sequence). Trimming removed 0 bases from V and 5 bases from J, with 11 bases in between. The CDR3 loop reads CASSIEGNGNEQYF. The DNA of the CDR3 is TGTGCCAGTAGTATAGAGGGTAACGGCAACGAGCAGTACTTC.

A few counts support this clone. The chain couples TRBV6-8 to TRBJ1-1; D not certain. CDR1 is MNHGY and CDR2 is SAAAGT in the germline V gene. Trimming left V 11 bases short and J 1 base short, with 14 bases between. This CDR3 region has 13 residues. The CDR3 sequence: CAAGRSENTEAFF. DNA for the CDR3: TGTGCCGCCGGGCGGTCAGAGAACACTGAAGCTTTCTTT.

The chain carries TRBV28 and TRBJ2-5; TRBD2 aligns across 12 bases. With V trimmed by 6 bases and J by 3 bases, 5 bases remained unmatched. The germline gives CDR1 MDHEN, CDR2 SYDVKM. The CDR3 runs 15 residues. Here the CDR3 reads CASRLAGGREETQYF. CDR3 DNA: TGTGCCAGCAGGCTAGCGGGAGGGAGAGAAGAGACCCAGTACTTC.

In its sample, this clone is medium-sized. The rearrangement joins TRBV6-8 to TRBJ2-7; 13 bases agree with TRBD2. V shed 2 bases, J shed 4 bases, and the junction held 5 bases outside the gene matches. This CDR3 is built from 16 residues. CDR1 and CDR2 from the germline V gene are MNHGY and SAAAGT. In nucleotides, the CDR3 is TGTGCCAGCAGTTACACCGGGACTAGCGGGGCTTACGAGCAGTACTTC. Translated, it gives CASSYTGTSGAYEQYF.

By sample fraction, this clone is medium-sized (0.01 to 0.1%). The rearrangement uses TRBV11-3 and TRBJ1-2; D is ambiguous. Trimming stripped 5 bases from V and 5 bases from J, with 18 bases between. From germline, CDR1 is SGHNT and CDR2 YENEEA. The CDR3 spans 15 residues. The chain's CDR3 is CASSPVGQGLYGYTF. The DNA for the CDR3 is TGTGCCAGCAGCCCTGTTGGCCAAGGCCTATATGGCTACACCTTC.

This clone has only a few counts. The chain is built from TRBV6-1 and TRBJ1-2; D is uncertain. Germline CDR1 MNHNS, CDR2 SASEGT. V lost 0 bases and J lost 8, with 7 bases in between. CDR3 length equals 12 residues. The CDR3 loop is CASSEARSGYTF. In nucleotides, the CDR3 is TGTGCCAGCAGTGAAGCGCGGAGCGGCTACACCTTC.

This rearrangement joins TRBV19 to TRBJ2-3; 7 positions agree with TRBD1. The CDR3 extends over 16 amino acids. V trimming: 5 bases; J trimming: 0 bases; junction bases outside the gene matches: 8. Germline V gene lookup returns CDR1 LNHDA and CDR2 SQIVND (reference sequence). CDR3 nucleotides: TGTGCCAGTAGTGCCCAGGGACAGCTCAGCACAGATACGCAGTATTTT. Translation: CASSAQGQLSTDTQYF.

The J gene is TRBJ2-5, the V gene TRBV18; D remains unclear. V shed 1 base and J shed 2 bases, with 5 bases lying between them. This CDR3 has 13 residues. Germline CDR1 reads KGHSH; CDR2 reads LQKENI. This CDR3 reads CASSPLTQETQYF. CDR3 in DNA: TGTGCCAGCTCACCACTGACGCAAGAGACCCAGTACTTC.

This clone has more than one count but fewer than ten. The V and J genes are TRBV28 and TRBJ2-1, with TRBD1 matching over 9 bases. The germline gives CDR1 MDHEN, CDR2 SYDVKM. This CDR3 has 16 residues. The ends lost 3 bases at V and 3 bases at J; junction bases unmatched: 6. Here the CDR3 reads CASSFPGTGSYNEQFF. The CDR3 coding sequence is TGTGCCAGCAGTTTTCCCGGGACAGGGAGCTACAATGAGCAGTTCTTC.

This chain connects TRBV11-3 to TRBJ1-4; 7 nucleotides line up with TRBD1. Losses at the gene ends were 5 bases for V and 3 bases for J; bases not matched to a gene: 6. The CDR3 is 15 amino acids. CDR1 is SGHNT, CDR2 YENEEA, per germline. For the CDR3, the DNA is TGTGCCAGCAGCCTCCCCGGGACAGCTAATGAAAAACTGTTTTTT. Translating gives CASSLPGTANEKLFF.

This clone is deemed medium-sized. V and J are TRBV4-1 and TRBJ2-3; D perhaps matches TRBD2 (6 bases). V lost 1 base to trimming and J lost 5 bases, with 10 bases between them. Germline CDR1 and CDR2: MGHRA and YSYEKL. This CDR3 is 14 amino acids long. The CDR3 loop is CASSQVYSGDTQYF. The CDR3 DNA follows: TGCGCCAGCAGCCAAGTTTATAGCGGAGATACGCAGTATTTT.

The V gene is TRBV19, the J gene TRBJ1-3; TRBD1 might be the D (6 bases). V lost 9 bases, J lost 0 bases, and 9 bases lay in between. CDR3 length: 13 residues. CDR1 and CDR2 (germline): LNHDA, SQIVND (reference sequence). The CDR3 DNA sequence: TGTGCCAGCCCGGACAGCTCTGGAAACACCATATATTTT. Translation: CASPDSSGNTIYF.

CDR3 sequence (DNA): TGTGCCAGCAGCGTACCCCTACTAGCGGGAGGGCCGCATGATGGCACAGATACGCAGTATTTT. Amino acid sequence: CASSVPLLAGGPHDGTDTQYF. This chain links TRBV9 with TRBJ2-3; 13 positions match TRBD2. CDR3 size: 21 residues. V lost 1 base and J lost 1; bases outside the gene matches: 15. Per the germline V gene, CDR1 is SGDLS and CDR2 is YYNGEE.

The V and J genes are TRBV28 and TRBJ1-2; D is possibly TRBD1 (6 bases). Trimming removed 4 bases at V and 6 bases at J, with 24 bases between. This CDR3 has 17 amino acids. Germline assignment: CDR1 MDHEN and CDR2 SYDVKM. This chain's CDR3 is CASSYPPPLNRDNGYTF. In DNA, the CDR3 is TGTGCCAGCAGTTACCCCCCTCCCTTAAACAGGGATAATGGCTACACCTTC.

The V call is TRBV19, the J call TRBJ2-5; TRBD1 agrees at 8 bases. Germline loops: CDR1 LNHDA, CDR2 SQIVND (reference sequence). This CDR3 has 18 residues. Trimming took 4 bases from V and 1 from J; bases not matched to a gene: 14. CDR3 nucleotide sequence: TGTGCCAGTAGTAGCGGACAGGGACGTCGGACGGGCCAAGAGACCCAGTACTTC. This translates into CASSSGQGRRTGQETQYF.

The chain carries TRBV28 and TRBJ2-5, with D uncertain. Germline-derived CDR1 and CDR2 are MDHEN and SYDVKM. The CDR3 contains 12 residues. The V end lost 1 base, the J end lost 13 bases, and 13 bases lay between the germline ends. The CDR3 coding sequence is TGTGCCAGCAGTTTATCGAGGCCTCCGCCGTACTTC. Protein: CASSLSRPPPYF.

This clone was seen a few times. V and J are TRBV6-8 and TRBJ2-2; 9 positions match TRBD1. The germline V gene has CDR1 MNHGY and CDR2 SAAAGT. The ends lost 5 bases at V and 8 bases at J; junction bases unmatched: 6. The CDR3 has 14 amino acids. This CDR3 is CASSLTGGKGELFF. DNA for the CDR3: TGTGCCAGCAGTCTTACAGGGGGCAAAGGGGAGCTGTTTTTT.

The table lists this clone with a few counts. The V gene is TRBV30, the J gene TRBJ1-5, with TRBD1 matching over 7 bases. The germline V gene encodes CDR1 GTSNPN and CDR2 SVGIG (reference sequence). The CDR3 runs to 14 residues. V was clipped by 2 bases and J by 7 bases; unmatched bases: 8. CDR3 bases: TGTGCCTGGAGTACGGGGACAGCAGGGCAGCCCCAGCATTTT. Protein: CAWSTGTAGQPQHF.

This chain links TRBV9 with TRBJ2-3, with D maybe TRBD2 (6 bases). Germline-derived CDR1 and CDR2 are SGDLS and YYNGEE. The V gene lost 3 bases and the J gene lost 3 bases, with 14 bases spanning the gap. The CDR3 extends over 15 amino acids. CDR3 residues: CASSDGSLGTDTQYF. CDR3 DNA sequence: TGTGCCAGCAGCGACGGGAGCCTTGGGACAGATACGCAGTATTTT. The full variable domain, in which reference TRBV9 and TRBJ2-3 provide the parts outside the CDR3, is DSGVTQTPKHLITATGQRVTLRCSPRSGDLSVYWYQQSLDQGLQFLIQYYNGEERAKGNILERFSAQQFPDLHSELNLSSLELGDSALYFCASSDGSLGTDTQYFGPGTRLTVL.

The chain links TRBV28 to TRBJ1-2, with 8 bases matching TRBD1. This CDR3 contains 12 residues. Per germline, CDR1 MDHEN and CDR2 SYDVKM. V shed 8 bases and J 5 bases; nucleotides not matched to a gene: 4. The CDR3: CASPTGDYGYTF. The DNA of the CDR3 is TGTGCCAGCCCGACAGGGGATTATGGCTACACCTTC.

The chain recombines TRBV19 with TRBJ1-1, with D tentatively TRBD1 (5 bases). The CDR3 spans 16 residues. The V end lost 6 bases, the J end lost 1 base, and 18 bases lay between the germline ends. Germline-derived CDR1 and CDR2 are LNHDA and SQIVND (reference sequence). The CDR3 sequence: CASSEGAGFSNTEAFF. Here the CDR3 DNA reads TGTGCCAGTAGCGAAGGGGCCGGGTTTTCGAACACTGAAGCTTTCTTT. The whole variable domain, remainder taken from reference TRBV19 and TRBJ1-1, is DGGITQSPKYLFRKEGQNVTLSCEQNLNHDAMYWYRQDPGQGLRLIYYSQIVNDFQKGDIAEGYSVSREKKESFPLTVTSAQKNPTAFYLCASSEGAGFSNTEAFFGQGTRLTVV.

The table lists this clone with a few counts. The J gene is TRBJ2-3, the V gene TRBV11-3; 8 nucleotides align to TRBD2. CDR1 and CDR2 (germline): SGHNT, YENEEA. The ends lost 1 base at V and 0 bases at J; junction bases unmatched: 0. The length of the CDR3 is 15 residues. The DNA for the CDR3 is TGTGCCAGCAGCTTAGTAGCGGGGAGCACAGATACGCAGTATTTT. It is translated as CASSLVAGSTDTQYF. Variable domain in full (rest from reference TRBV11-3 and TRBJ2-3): EAGVVQSPRYKIIEKKQPVAFWCNPISGHNTLYWYLQNLGQGPELLIRYENEEAVDDSQLPKDRFSAERLKGVDSTLKIQPAELGDSAVYLCASSLVAGSTDTQYFGPGTRLTVL.